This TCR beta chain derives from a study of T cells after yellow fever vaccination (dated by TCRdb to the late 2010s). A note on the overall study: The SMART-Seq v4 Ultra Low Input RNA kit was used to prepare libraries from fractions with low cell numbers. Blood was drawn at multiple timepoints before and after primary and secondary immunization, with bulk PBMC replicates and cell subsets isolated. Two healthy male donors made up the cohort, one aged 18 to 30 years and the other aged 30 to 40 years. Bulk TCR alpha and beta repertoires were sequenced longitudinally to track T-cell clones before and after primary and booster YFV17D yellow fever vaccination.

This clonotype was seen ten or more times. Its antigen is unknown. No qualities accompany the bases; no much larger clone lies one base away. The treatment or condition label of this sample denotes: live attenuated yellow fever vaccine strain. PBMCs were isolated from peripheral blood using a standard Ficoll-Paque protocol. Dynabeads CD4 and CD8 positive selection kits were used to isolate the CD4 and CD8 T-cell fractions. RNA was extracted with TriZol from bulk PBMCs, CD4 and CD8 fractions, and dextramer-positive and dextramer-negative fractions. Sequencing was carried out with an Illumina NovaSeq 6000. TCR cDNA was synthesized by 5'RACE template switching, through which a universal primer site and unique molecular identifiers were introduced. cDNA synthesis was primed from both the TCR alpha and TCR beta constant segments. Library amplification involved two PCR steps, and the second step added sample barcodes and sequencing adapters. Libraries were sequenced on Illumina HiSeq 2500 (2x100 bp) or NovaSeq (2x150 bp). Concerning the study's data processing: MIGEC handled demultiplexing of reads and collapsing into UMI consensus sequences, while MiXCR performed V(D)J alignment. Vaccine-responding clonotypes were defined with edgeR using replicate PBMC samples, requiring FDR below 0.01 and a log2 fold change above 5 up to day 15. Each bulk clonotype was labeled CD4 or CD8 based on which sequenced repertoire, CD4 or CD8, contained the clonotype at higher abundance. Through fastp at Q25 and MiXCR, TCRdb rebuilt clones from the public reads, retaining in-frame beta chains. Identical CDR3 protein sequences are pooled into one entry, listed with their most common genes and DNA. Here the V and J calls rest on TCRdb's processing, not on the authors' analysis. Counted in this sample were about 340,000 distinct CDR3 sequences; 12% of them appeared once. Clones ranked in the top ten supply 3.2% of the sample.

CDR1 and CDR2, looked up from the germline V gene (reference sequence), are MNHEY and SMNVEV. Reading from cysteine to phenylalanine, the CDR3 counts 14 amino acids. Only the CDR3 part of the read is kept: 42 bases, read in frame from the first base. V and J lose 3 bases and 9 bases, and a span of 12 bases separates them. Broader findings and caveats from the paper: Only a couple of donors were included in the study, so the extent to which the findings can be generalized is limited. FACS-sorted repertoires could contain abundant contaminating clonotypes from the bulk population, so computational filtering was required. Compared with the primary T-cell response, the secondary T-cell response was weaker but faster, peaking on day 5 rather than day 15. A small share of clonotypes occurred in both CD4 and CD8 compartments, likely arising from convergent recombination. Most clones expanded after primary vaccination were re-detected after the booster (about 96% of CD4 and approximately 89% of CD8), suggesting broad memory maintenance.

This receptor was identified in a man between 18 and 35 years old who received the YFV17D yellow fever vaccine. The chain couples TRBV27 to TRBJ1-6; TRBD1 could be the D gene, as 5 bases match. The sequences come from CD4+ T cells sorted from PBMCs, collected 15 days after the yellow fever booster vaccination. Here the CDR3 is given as CASSFPGGSSPLHF. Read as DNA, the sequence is TGTGCCAGCAGTTTCCCCGGGGGTAGTTCACCCCTCCACTTT.